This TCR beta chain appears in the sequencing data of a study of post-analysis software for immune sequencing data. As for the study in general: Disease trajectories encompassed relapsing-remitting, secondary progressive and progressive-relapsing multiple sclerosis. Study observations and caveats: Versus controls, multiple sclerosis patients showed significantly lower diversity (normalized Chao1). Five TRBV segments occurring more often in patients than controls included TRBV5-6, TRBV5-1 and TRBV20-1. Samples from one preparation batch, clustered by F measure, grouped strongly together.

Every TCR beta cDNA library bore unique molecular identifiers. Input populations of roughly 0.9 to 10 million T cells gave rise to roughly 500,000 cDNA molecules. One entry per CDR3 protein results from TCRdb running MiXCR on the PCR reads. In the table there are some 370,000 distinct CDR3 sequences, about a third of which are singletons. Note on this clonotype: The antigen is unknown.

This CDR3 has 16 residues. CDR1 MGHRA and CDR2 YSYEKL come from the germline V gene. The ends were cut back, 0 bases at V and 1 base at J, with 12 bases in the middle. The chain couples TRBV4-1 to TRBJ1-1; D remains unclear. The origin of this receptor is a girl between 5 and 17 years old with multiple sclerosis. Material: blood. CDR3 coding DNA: TGCGCCAGCAGCCAAGACATCGCCCAAGGGAACACTGAAGCTTTCTTT. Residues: CASSQDIAQGNTEAFF.